Presented here are 30 T cell receptor beta chains from one specimen sequenced in a study of PD-1 blockade in classical Hodgkin lymphoma. Repertoires were generated with immunoSEQ multiplex PCR, while TCRdb's copy carries only in-frame clones and drops some. The sample includes about 42,000 clones, approximately 70% of them seen just once. The patients all showed relapse after autologous stem cell transplantation, while their brentuximab vedotin exposure varied. The sample here was peripheral blood mononuclear cells (PBMCs), taken at baseline. Source of these receptors: a human donor with classical Hodgkin lymphoma.

By sample share, this clone is medium-sized. V is TRBV9 and J is TRBJ2-1; the match to TRBD2 covers 10 bases. V dropped 3 bases and J dropped 9; count of bases not matched to a gene: 3. In germline, CDR1 is SGDLS, CDR2 YYNGEE. This CDR3 comprises 13 residues. CDR3 in DNA: TGTGCCAGCAGCGGCCGACTAGCGGGTGAGCAGTTCTTC. The encoded protein is CASSGRLAGEQFF.

The chain carries TRBV7-3 and TRBJ2-2; 10 positions match TRBD1. The germline V gene encodes CDR1 SGHTA and CDR2 FQGTGA. The CDR3 has 15 amino acids. The V and J ends lost 5 bases and 6 bases, in that order; junction bases with no gene match: 6. CDR3 loop: CASSPGTGVAGELFF. CDR3 coding DNA: TGTGCCAGCAGCCCCGGGACAGGGGTGGCCGGGGAGCTGTTTTTT.

This clone was seen only a few times. The chain couples TRBV7-9 to TRBJ2-3; D unresolved. Trimming cost V 5 bases and J 0 bases, with 15 bases left between them. In germline, CDR1 is SEHNR, CDR2 FQNEAQ (reference sequence). The CDR3 extends over 16 amino acids. The CDR3 nucleotides are TGTGCCAGCAGCCCGACGACTGCCTTGAGCACAGATACGCAGTATTTT. Translated, it gives CASSPTTALSTDTQYF. Together with reference TRBV7-9 and TRBJ2-3, the CDR3 gives the full variable domain: DTGVSQNPRHKITKRGQNVTFRCDPISEHNRLYWYRQTLGQGPEFLTYFQNEAQLEKSRLLSDRFSAERPKGSFSTLEIQRTEQGDSAMYLCASSPTTALSTDTQYFGPGTRLTVL.

This chain uses TRBV7-6 with TRBJ1-2; no firm D call. Per the germline V gene, CDR1 is SGHVS and CDR2 is FNYEAQ. There are 14 residues in the CDR3. Deletions cut 5 bases from V and 4 bases from J, with 14 bases between. CDR3 sequence reads: CASSPRQIFYGYTF. CDR3 coding DNA: TGTGCCAGCAGCCCAAGACAAATTTTCTATGGCTACACCTTC.

This rearrangement joins TRBV5-8 to TRBJ2-3; TRBD2 agrees at 13 bases. V shed 0 bases and J 6 bases; nucleotides not matched to a gene: 4. Germline values: CDR1 SGHTS, CDR2 YDEGEE. CDR3 size: 16 residues. The CDR3 DNA reads as TGTGCCAGCAGCTTGGTTACTAGCGGGAGGGATGATACGCAGTATTTT. Translated: CASSLVTSGRDDTQYF.

This clone was observed a handful of times. V gene TRBV27 combines with J gene TRBJ1-5; 8 bases agree with TRBD1. The CDR3 has 16 residues. CDR1 is MNHEY and CDR2 is SMNVEV in the germline V gene (reference sequence). J gave up 1 base and V 3 bases, and 5 bases lay outside the gene matches. The CDR3 protein is CASSLHRGGSNQPQHF. CDR3 DNA: TGTGCCAGCAGTTTGCACAGGGGGGGGAGCAATCAGCCCCAGCATTTT.

This chain uses TRBV27 with TRBJ2-1, with D perhaps TRBD2 (6 bases). Germline values: CDR1 MNHEY, CDR2 SMNVEV (reference sequence). Trimming stripped 2 bases from V and 4 bases from J, with 12 bases between. The CDR3 consists of 15 residues. CDR3 sequence reads: CASSLEEGPYNEQFF. The CDR3 DNA reads TGTGCCAGCAGTTTAGAGGAGGGGCCGTACAATGAGCAGTTCTTC.

The chain uses TRBV5-1 and TRBJ2-7; tentative D call: TRBD2 (6 bases). The CDR3 has 14 amino acids. CDR1 and CDR2 from the germline V gene are SGHRS and YFSETQ. V was trimmed by 2 bases and J by 3 bases, leaving 12 bases between them. CDR3 sequence: CASSFREIYYEQYF. In DNA, the CDR3 is TGCGCCAGCAGCTTCCGGGAGATTTACTACGAGCAGTACTTC.

The chain carries TRBV27 and TRBJ2-7, with D possibly being TRBD1 (5 bases). Trimming took 0 bases from V and 6 from J, leaving 9 bases between them. The length of the CDR3 is 13 residues. The germline CDR1 and CDR2 sequences are MNHEY and SMNVEV (reference sequence). CDR3 sequence (DNA): TGTGCCAGCAGTTTATCGGGCAGGGCCGAGCAGTACTTC. The encoded protein is CASSLSGRAEQYF.

The chain couples TRBV27 to TRBJ1-4, with D possibly TRBD1 on 5 matching bases. The CDR3 runs 15 residues. In germline, CDR1 is MNHEY, CDR2 SMNVEV (reference sequence). V lost 2 bases to trimming and J lost 10 bases, with 17 bases between them. Here the CDR3 DNA reads TGTGCCAGCAGTTTAAAGGCGGGAACTGGGGGAAAACTGTTTTTT. This gives the protein CASSLKAGTGGKLFF.

V and J are TRBV5-8 and TRBJ1-5; 8 bases align to TRBD1. The assigned J gene may be wrong: the sequence end matches TRBJ2-3 better. The germline V gene has CDR1 SGHTS and CDR2 YDEGEE. CDR3 length: 16 residues. The CDR3 here is CASSLDGQGVNQPQYF. For the CDR3, the DNA is TGTGCCAGCAGCTTGGATGGACAGGGCGTCAATCAGCCCCAGTATTTT.

In its sample, this clone was seen once. The J gene is TRBJ1-2, the V gene TRBV15; the match to TRBD1 covers 7 bases. This CDR3 spans 12 amino acids. V lost 3 bases, J lost 6 bases, and 1 base stayed unmatched. The V gene's germline CDR1 is LNHNV and CDR2 YYDKDF (reference sequence). The CDR3 DNA reads TGTGCCACCAGCAGGACAGGGAATGGCTACACCTTC. The encoded protein is CATSRTGNGYTF.

The genes are TRBV7-9 and TRBJ2-2; tentative D call: TRBD1 (6 bases). The CDR3 runs 14 residues. Germline V gene sequence: CDR1 SEHNR, CDR2 FQNEAQ (reference sequence). Trimming took 0 bases from V and 7 from J, leaving 9 bases between them. The CDR3, as DNA: TGTGCCAGCAGCTTAGCCAGGGGAGACGGGGAGCTGTTTTTT. It specifies CASSLARGDGELFF.

Concerning this clone: Within the sample, other DNA sequences also encode this same CDR3. The rearrangement uses TRBV28 and TRBJ2-7; TRBD2 might be the D (5 bases). Germline-derived CDR1 and CDR2 are MDHEN and SYDVKM. The CDR3 is made up of 13 amino acids. Trimming pared 9 bases from V and 2 bases from J, leaving 14 bases between. CDR3 in DNA: TGTGCCAGTAGTCCCCTCGGGGCCTACGAGCAGTACTTC. Translation gives CASSPLGAYEQYF. The full variable domain, its missing parts supplied by reference TRBV28 and TRBJ2-7, is DVKVTQSSRYLVKRTGEKVFLECVQDMDHENMFWYRQDPGLGLRLIYFSYDVKMKEKGDIPEGYSVSREKKERFSLILESASTNQTSMYLCASSPLGAYEQYFGPGTRLTVT.

The chain combines TRBV2 with TRBJ2-2, with 11 nucleotides matching TRBD2. Per the germline V gene, CDR1 is SNHLY and CDR2 is FYNNEI. V was clipped by 7 bases and J by 7 bases; unmatched bases: 14. The CDR3 loop spans 17 amino acids. CDR3 sequence (DNA): TGTGCCAGCAAGCTCGATAGCGGGAGGGCCTGGGACGGGGAGCTGTTTTTT. As protein: CASKLDSGRAWDGELFF. Full variable domain (outside the CDR3, taken from reference TRBV2 and TRBJ2-2): EPEVTQTPSHQVTQMGQEVILRCVPISNHLYFYWYRQILGQKVEFLVSFYNNEISEKSEIFDDQFSVERPDGSNFTLKIRSTKLEDSAMYFCASKLDSGRAWDGELFFGEGSRLTVL.

The gene calls are TRBV18 and TRBJ2-5, with D perhaps matching TRBD2 (6 bases). This CDR3 has 13 amino acids. The V end was cut by 2 bases, the J end by 3 bases, with 7 bases between. Per germline, CDR1 KGHSH and CDR2 LQKENI. For the CDR3, the DNA is TGTGCCAGCTCACCAACGGGGGAAGAGACCCAGTACTTC. This sequence encodes CASSPTGEETQYF.

There are a few counts of this clone. J is TRBJ1-3 and V is TRBV18, with 8 bases identical to TRBD1. The CDR3 covers 17 residues. Germline values: CDR1 KGHSH, CDR2 LQKENI. Trimming cost V 3 bases and J 4 bases; bases outside gene matches: 11. The CDR3 here is CASSPTGFRDRGNTIYF. CDR3 coding DNA: TGTGCCAGCTCACCCACGGGATTCCGGGACAGGGGAAACACCATATATTTT.

V and J are TRBV9 and TRBJ2-3, with 15 bases that match TRBD2. This CDR3 has 21 residues. Germline lookup yields CDR1 SGDLS and CDR2 YYNGEE. V trimming: 1 base; J trimming: 2 bases; junction bases outside the gene matches: 14. The CDR3 DNA reads as TGTGCCAGCAGCGTAAATTCGCGGGGACTAGCGGGGGGCGCCCCCACAGATACGCAGTATTTT. It specifies CASSVNSRGLAGGAPTDTQYF.

The J gene is TRBJ2-3, the V gene TRBV27; maybe TRBD2 (5 bases). The CDR3 consists of 15 residues. In germline, CDR1 is MNHEY, CDR2 SMNVEV (reference sequence). V was cut by 6 bases and J by 0 bases, with 13 bases left in between. The CDR3 sequence is CASRSPSGSTDTQYF. For the CDR3, the DNA is TGTGCCAGCAGGTCCCCCAGCGGTAGCACAGATACGCAGTATTTT.

The rearrangement links TRBV5-5 to TRBJ2-1; 8 nucleotides line up with TRBD1. Germline trimming cut 0 bases from V and 9 bases from J; bases unmatched to any gene: 8. Germline loops: CDR1 SGHKS, CDR2 YYEKEE (reference sequence). This CDR3 is 15 amino acids long. CDR3 residues: CASSLEGQAWGEQFF. DNA of the CDR3: TGTGCCAGCAGCTTGGAGGGACAGGCGTGGGGTGAGCAGTTCTTC.

The chain joins TRBV19 to TRBJ1-1; D gene unclear. Germline lookup yields CDR1 LNHDA and CDR2 SQIVND (reference sequence). This CDR3 has 13 amino acids. The V end lost 6 bases, the J end lost 1 base, and 9 bases lay between the germline ends. CDR3 coding DNA: TGTGCCAGTAGCCGCCAGGAGAACACTGAAGCTTTCTTT. It encodes CASSRQENTEAFF.

This clone was seen more than once but under ten times. The chain employs TRBV6-6 and TRBJ2-1; D is undetermined. The V end lost 4 bases, the J end lost 0 bases, and 10 bases lay between the germline ends. The CDR3 runs 15 residues. CDR1 MNHNY and CDR2 SVGAGI come from the germline V gene (reference sequence). The CDR3 DNA reads as TGTGCCAGCAGTTCGACGGTAAGCTCCTACAATGAGCAGTTCTTC. Protein product: CASSSTVSSYNEQFF.

The V call is TRBV7-3, the J call TRBJ2-6, with D perhaps matching TRBD1 (6 bases). This CDR3 is 16 amino acids long. The germline CDR1 and CDR2 sequences are SGHTA and FQGTGA. The V end lost 2 bases, the J end lost 3 bases, and 11 bases lay between the germline ends. The CDR3 protein is CASSLPTGSGANVLTF. For the CDR3, the DNA is TGTGCCAGCAGCTTACCCACAGGGAGTGGGGCCAACGTCCTGACTTTC.

The genes are TRBV7-9 and TRBJ2-5; 14 bases map to TRBD2. The J call may be mistaken, given a closer DNA end match to TRBJ2-7. The CDR3 loop spans 16 amino acids. CDR1 is SEHNR and CDR2 is FQNEAQ in the germline V gene (reference sequence). The CDR3: CASSAGTSGSVVEQYF. The DNA of the CDR3 is TGTGCCAGCAGCGCCGGGACTAGCGGGAGCGTGGTCGAGCAGTACTTC.

V usage is TRBV5-1 and J usage is TRBJ1-1, with 7 bases identical to TRBD1. Germline values: CDR1 SGHRS, CDR2 YFSETQ. The CDR3 covers 14 residues. V lost 4 bases to trimming and J lost 0 bases; unmatched junction nucleotides: 3. This CDR3 is CASSPGTVNTEAFF. The DNA of the CDR3 is TGCGCCAGCAGCCCCGGGACAGTGAACACTGAAGCTTTCTTT. The variable domain in full, completed from reference TRBV5-1 and TRBJ1-1, reads KAGVTQTPRYLIKTRGQQVTLSCSPISGHRSVSWYQQTPGQGLQFLFEYFSETQRNKGNFPGRFSGRQFSNSRSEMNVSTLELGDSALYLCASSPGTVNTEAFFGQGTRLTVV.

The chain employs TRBV29-1 and TRBJ2-7, with TRBD2 identical over 8 bases. The V gene end was trimmed by 2 bases and the J gene end by 4 bases; junction bases not matched to a gene: 7. Germline V lookup: CDR1 SQVTM, CDR2 ANQGSEA. CDR3 length equals 14 residues. The CDR3 loop reads CSVEPDSGTYEQYF. For the CDR3, the DNA is TGCAGCGTTGAACCTGATAGCGGGACTTACGAGCAGTACTTC.

The genes are TRBV4-1 and TRBJ1-5; D call uncertain. There are 14 residues in the CDR3. CDR1 MGHRA and CDR2 YSYEKL come from the germline V gene. Deletions cut 4 bases from V and 7 bases from J, with 14 bases between. The CDR3: CASSPEGSTQPQHF. Here the CDR3 DNA reads TGCGCCAGCAGCCCAGAAGGCTCCACCCAGCCCCAGCATTTT.

The chain links TRBV19 to TRBJ2-7; D not certain. With 0 bases removed from V and 2 bases from J, the gap between germline ends came to 23 bases. From germline, CDR1 is LNHDA and CDR2 SQIVND (reference sequence). This CDR3 is built from 19 residues. CDR3 DNA: TGTGCCAGTAGTATAGATCTATTCGAAGGACGGACCTGGGCCTACGAGCAGTACTTC. This codes for CASSIDLFEGRTWAYEQYF.

The J gene is TRBJ2-7, the V gene TRBV15, with TRBD2 matching over 7 bases. Trimming cost V 4 bases and J 5 bases; bases outside gene matches: 11. The germline V gene encodes CDR1 LNHNV and CDR2 YYDKDF (reference sequence). This CDR3 has 15 amino acids. CDR3 nucleotides: TGTGCCACCAGCATCTTTGGGGGGGGTACCGACGAGCAGTACTTC. Its translation: CATSIFGGGTDEQYF.

The chain carries TRBV19 and TRBJ2-5; the D gene is possibly TRBD2 (6 bases). The V gene's germline CDR1 is LNHDA and CDR2 SQIVND (reference sequence). The V end lost 8 bases, the J end lost 3 bases, and 22 bases lay between the germline ends. The CDR3 extends over 16 amino acids. In nucleotides, the CDR3 is TGTGCCAGTTCGACCTTAGAAAGGGCGGGGAAAGAGACCCAGTACTTC. Protein sequence: CASSTLERAGKETQYF.